The clone carrying this TCR beta chain was seen repeatedly, ten times or more. Antigen: not known. The data were obtained in a study of T-cell reconstitution after alpha-beta-depleted transplantation in children. Study-wide findings and caveats: At around two months after transplant, the alpha-beta T cells were reportedly derived from several hundred expanded clones that came from non-depleted graft cells.

The authors prepared the TCRbeta library with unique molecular identifiers. TCRdb reanalysed the PCR reads using MiXCR and keeps one entry per CDR3 protein. Among about 460,000 distinct CDR3 sequences, approximately 10% were seen once, and the ten largest hold about 2.1%. The J segment lost 2 bases and the V segment lost 0 bases, leaving 9 bases of the junction unmatched. Germline V gives CDR1 SGHDT, CDR2 YYEEEE. This CDR3 is built from 17 residues. This chain links TRBV5-6 with TRBJ2-3; 7 bases align to TRBD2. The sequencing here drew on PBMCs, taken before TCRalphabeta/CD19-depleted stem cell transplant. The receptor comes from a child aged 2-15 years with inherited bone marrow failure, due to receive a stem cell transplant. CDR3 region: CASSLEVASGYTDTQYF. The CDR3 DNA reads as TGTGCCAGCAGCTTGGAGGTGGCTAGCGGTTACACAGATACGCAGTATTTT.